This T cell receptor (beta chain) was recorded in a study of response to subunit inactivated influenza vaccine (dated by TCRdb to 2017 to 2018). General notes on the study: To follow how T cells responded to a trivalent subunit inactivated influenza vaccine, the researchers relied on deep quantitative profiling of the T cell receptor repertoire.

Study-wide conclusions, independent of this receptor: The authors proposed that each seasonal influenza vaccination may bring in only a limited number of new T cells.

This sample's time point label indicates: more than 35 days after influenza vaccine administration. CDR1 and CDR2 (SEHNR, FQNEAQ) derive from the germline V gene (reference sequence). Inclusive of the bounding cysteine and phenylalanine, the CDR3 is 17 residues long. Only CDR3 DNA remains: 51 bases, in frame from the first base. Compared with germline, V lacks 3 bases and J lacks 7 bases; bases without a gene match: 14. The method was RT-PCR. The run used an Illumina HiSeq 2500. Using fastp trimming at Q25 and MiXCR clonotype assembly, TCRdb reanalyzed the public sequencing data and kept in-frame beta chains. Here each entry gathers all rows of one CDR3 protein and keeps the most common genes and DNA. The sample contains over 450,000 distinct CDR3 sequences, approximately 13% of them found a single time. Of the sample, 10% to 15% falls within the top ten clones. In regard to this clonotype: Its antigen remains undetermined. No base quality values were provided; no much bigger clone lies one nucleotide off.

The rearranged chain carries TRBV7-9 and TRBJ2-1; TRBD2 lines up with 8 middle nucleotides. Sequencing used PBMCs from blood, obtained about 6 weeks after vaccination. This clonotype was sampled from a middle-aged man who received an inactivated influenza vaccine. Donor details come from another sample of the same person, matched by shared clones. The DNA is TGTGCCAGCAGCTTCTCACCTATTGGACTAGCCTCTAATGAGCAGTTCTTC. It is translated as CASSFSPIGLASNEQFF.